This T cell receptor (beta chain) is from a study of blood T cell repertoires in COVID-19. Study details: Some COVID-19 samples were acute and others convalescent; all came from the United States, Italy and Spain.

In the source study's methods: Researchers report that nucleated cell counts were estimated from reference gene primer amplification. TCRdb keeps only in-frame clones here, not all; method: immunoSEQ multiplex PCR. V and J calls and clone size come straight from that table; D and trimming were deduced from the DNA. The repertoire holds 400,000 to 550,000 clones, with around 89% as singletons. The V end lost 1 base, the J end lost 5 bases, and 12 bases lay between the germline ends. The CDR3 sequence is 14 residues long. Germline V gene lookup returns CDR1 LNHDA and CDR2 SQIVND (reference sequence). This TCR was sampled from a woman aged 30 to 39 with acute or convalescent COVID-19. The V and J genes are TRBV19 and TRBJ2-7, with a possible D match to TRBD2 (6 bases). The sequenced material came from peripheral blood. The CDR3, as DNA: TGTGCCAGTAGTATAGGGAGGGTGCAGGACGAGCAGTACTTC. Translated: CASSIGRVQDEQYF.